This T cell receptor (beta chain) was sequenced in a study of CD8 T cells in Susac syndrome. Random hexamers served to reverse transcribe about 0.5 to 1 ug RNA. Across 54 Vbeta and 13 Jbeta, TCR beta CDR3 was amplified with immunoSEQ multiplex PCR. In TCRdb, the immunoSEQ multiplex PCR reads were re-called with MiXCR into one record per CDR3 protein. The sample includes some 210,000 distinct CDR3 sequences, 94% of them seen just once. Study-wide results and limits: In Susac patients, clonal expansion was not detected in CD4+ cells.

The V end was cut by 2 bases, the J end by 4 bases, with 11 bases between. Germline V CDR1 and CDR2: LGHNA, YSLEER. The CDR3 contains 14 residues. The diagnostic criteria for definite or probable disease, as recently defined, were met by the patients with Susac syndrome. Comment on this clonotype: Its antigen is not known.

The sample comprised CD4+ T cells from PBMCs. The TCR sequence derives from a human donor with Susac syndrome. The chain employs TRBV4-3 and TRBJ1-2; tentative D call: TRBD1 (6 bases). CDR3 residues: CASSQTQGAYGYTF. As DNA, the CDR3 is TGCGCCAGCAGCCAAACACAGGGTGCCTATGGCTACACCTTC.